Sequencing of this TCR beta chain was carried out in a study of cytomegalovirus exposure and HLA in healthy donors. A multiplex PCR was run with 60 Vbeta primers and 13 Jbeta primers. Using immunoSEQ multiplex PCR, the repertoire was profiled, and TCRdb retains in-frame clones only, with some absent. Of fewer than 200,000 clones in the sample, about 76% were seen once. Each donor's status was that of a healthy bone marrow donor. Study-level findings and limits: There were three CMV-associated chains whose specificity for CMV antigens was confirmed in vitro. Despite most TCR sequences being rare, some public TCRs occurred in many donors. HLA alleles were associated with roughly 17,000 TCR beta sequences in a later analysis at 0.05 false discovery rate.

The CDR3 is 16 residues long. CDR1 and CDR2 (germline): LNHDA, SQIVND (reference sequence). Trimming shortened V by 4 bases and J by 7 bases, and 23 bases separated the two germline ends. This clone was recorded a few times. Its antigen is not identified. Source material: PBMCs. V gene TRBV19 combines with J gene TRBJ2-7; D possibly uses TRBD1 or TRBD2 (9 bases each). This TCR came from a woman in her 40s in good health and CMV-seropositive. The CDR3: CASSKQGATLAGEQYF. The DNA for the CDR3 is TGTGCCAGTAGTAAACAGGGGGCCACGCTAGCGGGGGAGCAGTACTTC.